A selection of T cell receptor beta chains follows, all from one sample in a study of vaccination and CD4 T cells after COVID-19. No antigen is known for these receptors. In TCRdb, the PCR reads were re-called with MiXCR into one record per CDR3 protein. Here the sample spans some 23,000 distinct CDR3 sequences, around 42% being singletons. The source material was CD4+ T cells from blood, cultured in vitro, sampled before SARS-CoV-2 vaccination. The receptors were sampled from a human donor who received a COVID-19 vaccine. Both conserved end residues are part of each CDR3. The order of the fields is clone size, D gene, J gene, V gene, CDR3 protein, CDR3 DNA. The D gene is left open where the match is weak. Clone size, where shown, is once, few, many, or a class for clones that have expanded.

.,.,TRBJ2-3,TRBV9,CASSETSDTQYF,TGTGCCAGCAGCGAGACGTCTGATACGCAGTATTTT
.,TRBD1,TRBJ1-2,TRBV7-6,CASSFGQGYGYTF,TGTGCCAGCAGCTTTGGACAGGGCTATGGCTACACCTTC
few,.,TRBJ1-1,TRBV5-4,CASSLGGRVALEAFF,TGTGCCAGCAGCCTCGGAGGGCGCGTCGCACTCGAAGCTTTCTTT
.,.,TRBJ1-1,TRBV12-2,CASRLGQGNTEAFF,TGTGCAAGTCGCTTAGGACAGGGGAACACTGAAGCTTTCTTT
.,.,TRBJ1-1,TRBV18,CASSPNGGNTEAFF,TGTGCCAGCTCACCTAACGGAGGGAACACTGAAGCTTTCTTT
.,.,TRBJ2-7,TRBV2,CASSTDRRSSYEQYF,TGTGCCAGCAGTACCGACAGGCGAAGTTCCTACGAGCAGTACTTC
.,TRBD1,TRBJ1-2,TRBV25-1,CASSGFEGGSYGYTF,TGTGCCAGCAGTGGGTTTGAAGGGGGCAGCTATGGCTACACCTTC
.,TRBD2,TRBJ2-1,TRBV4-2,CASTSGGGGYNEQFF,TGTGCCAGCACCTCAGGTGGCGGGGGCTACAATGAGCAGTTCTTC
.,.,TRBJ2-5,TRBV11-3,CASSTHREGETQYF,TGTGCCAGCAGCACCCACAGGGAGGGCGAGACCCAGTACTTC
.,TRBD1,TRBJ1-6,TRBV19,CASSNPGTGKHSPLHF,TGTGCCAGTAGCAATCCTGGGACAGGGAAGCATTCACCCCTCCACTTT
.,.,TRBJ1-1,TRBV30,CAWRPGGISTEAFF,TGTGCCTGGAGGCCGGGAGGGATTTCGACTGAAGCTTTCTTT
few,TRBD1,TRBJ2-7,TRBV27,CASSLYPIPGQLYSYEQYF,TGTGCCAGCAGTTTATACCCGATACCGGGACAGTTATATTCCTACGAGCAGTACTTC
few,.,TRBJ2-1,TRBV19,CASSIRAGGNNEQFF,TGTGCCAGTAGTATCAGAGCAGGGGGGAACAATGAGCAGTTCTTC
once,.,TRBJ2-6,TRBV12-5,CASGFSGANVLTF,TGTGCTAGTGGTTTCTCTGGGGCCAACGTCCTGACTTTC
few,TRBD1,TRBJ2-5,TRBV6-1,CASSEWDRKETQYF,TGTGCCAGCAGTGAATGGGACAGAAAAGAGACCCAGTACTTC
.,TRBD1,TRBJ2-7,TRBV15,CATSRGVGQGGGEQYF,TGTGCCACCAGCAGAGGAGTGGGACAGGGGGGAGGCGAGCAGTACTTC
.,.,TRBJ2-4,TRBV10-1,CASSQNLAKNIQYF,TGCGCCAGCAGCCAGAATTTAGCCAAAAACATTCAGTACTTC
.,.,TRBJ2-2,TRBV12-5,CASGPPIWADYTGELFF,TGTGCTAGTGGTCCCCCGATTTGGGCAGATTACACCGGGGAGCTGTTTTTT
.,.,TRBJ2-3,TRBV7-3,CASSLNAAPDTQYF,TGTGCCAGCAGCTTAAACGCAGCCCCAGATACGCAGTATTTT
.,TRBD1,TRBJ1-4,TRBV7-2,CASSLAPMGTDEKLFF,TGTGCCAGCAGCTTAGCCCCAATGGGGACAGATGAAAAACTGTTTTTT
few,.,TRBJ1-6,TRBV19,CASSSLHSSNRVSPLHF,TGTGCCAGTAGTTCTCTTCATAGCTCCAACAGGGTCTCACCCCTCCACTTT
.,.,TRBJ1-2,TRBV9,CASSSRTGTKDGYTF,TGTGCCAGCAGCTCCCGGACCGGGACAAAGGATGGCTACACCTTC